The 20 T cell receptor beta chains in this list originate from one sample, sequenced in a study of T cells after yellow fever vaccination. TCRdb ran MiXCR on the 5' RACE reads and lists one entry per CDR3 protein. The repertoire includes over 250,000 distinct CDR3 sequences, over 3.5% of them detected once, and 20% to 25% sits in the top ten. The source material was PBMCs, sampled 5 days after the yellow fever booster vaccination. These receptors were taken from a man aged 18-30 years who received the YFV17D yellow fever vaccine.

This clonotype has more than one count but fewer than ten. The rearrangement links TRBV24-1 to TRBJ2-3; D remains unclear. Germline V gene sequence: CDR1 KGHDR, CDR2 SFDVKD. V shed 5 bases and J shed 0 bases, with 5 bases lying between them. CDR3 length: 13 residues. CDR3 in DNA: TGTGCCACCAGTGGGCTCAGCACAGATACGCAGTATTTT. This translates into CATSGLSTDTQYF.

The table lists this clonotype with many counts. V usage is TRBV7-2 and J usage is TRBJ2-3, with 7 bases that match TRBD2. With 2 bases clipped from V and 6 bases from J, the junction kept 5 bases outside the gene matches. The CDR3 spans 14 residues. Germline values: CDR1 SGHTA, CDR2 FQGNSA. This CDR3 reads CASSLSGASDTQYF. Here the CDR3 DNA reads TGTGCCAGCAGCTTAAGCGGGGCCTCGGATACGCAGTATTTT.

The chain couples TRBV7-9 to TRBJ2-3; 7 bases are a match to TRBD2. V lost 6 bases and J lost 2; bases outside the gene matches: 8. The CDR3 has 15 amino acids. Germline lookup yields CDR1 SEHNR and CDR2 FQNEAQ (reference sequence). CDR3 in DNA: TGTGCCAGCAGTCTGGTCGGGAGGCTCACAGATACGCAGTATTTT. Its protein is CASSLVGRLTDTQYF. The variable domain in full, completed from reference TRBV7-9 and TRBJ2-3, reads DTGVSQNPRHKITKRGQNVTFRCDPISEHNRLYWYRQTLGQGPEFLTYFQNEAQLEKSRLLSDRFSAERPKGSFSTLEIQRTEQGDSAMYLCASSLVGRLTDTQYFGPGTRLTVL.

In this sample, this clonotype turned up a few times. V gene TRBV6-5 combines with J gene TRBJ1-6; the D gene is possibly TRBD1 (5 bases). V was trimmed by 3 bases and J by 7 bases, leaving 13 bases between them. The CDR3 has 15 amino acids. CDR1 MNHEY and CDR2 SVGAGI come from the germline V gene. CDR3 sequence: CASSYGQGSNSPLHF. CDR3 in DNA: TGTGCCAGCAGTTATGGTCAGGGCTCGAATTCACCCCTCCACTTT.

The table lists this clonotype with many counts. The chain links TRBV18 to TRBJ1-1; D ambiguous. The CDR3 length is 15 residues. CDR1 is KGHSH and CDR2 is LQKENI in the germline V gene. The V end was cut by 2 bases, the J end by 3 bases, with 13 bases between. CDR3 coding DNA: TGTGCCAGCTCACCAGTAGGTGCTATGGACACTGAAGCTTTCTTT. Translating it yields CASSPVGAMDTEAFF.

This clonotype was seen a few times. V usage is TRBV7-3 and J usage is TRBJ2-7; maybe TRBD1 (6 bases). The germline CDR1 and CDR2 sequences are SGHTA and FQGTGA. Trimming cost V 2 bases and J 6 bases, with 11 bases left between them. This CDR3 contains 13 residues. This chain's CDR3 is CASSLYAGAEQYV. The CDR3 DNA reads as TGTGCCAGCAGCTTATATGCAGGGGCCGAGCAGTACGTC.

V is TRBV28 and J is TRBJ2-7, with D perhaps TRBD1 (5 bases). V was cut by 4 bases and J by 5 bases, with 15 bases left in between. Germline CDR1 and CDR2: MDHEN and SYDVKM. The CDR3 length is 14 residues. For the CDR3, the DNA is TGTGCCAGCAGTTCGCGACAGCCCCGGCACGAGCAGTACGTC. Translation: CASSSRQPRHEQYV.

The rearrangement joins TRBV29-1 to TRBJ1-1; the D is unclear. The CDR3 totals 12 residues. The V gene's germline CDR1 is SQVTM and CDR2 ANQGSEA. With 6 bases removed from V and 4 bases from J, the gap between germline ends came to 12 bases. The CDR3 is CSVTHGITEAFF. As DNA, the CDR3 is TGCAGCGTAACCCATGGGATCACTGAAGCTTTCTTT.

The chain recombines TRBV7-9 with TRBJ1-2; 7 nucleotides align to TRBD1. The V segment lost 2 bases and the J segment 4 bases; nucleotides outside the gene matches: 4. The CDR3 is made up of 14 amino acids. In germline, CDR1 is SEHNR, CDR2 FQNEAQ (reference sequence). This CDR3 is CASSLPGQTYGYTF. The DNA for the CDR3 is TGTGCCAGCAGCTTACCGGGACAGACCTATGGCTACACCTTC.

The chain links TRBV29-1 to TRBJ2-2; TRBD1 matches at 7 bases. The V gene's germline CDR1 is SQVTM and CDR2 ANQGSEA. V lost 5 bases, J lost 5 bases, and 2 bases stayed unmatched. The CDR3 has 12 residues. DNA for the CDR3: TGCAGCGTTAACAGGGGTACCGGGGAGCTGTTTTTT. Its protein is CSVNRGTGELFF.

The chain employs TRBV7-2 and TRBJ1-2; 9 bases match TRBD1. CDR3 length: 18 residues. Germline CDR1 reads SGHTA; CDR2 reads FQGNSA. Trimming removed 2 bases from V and 1 base from J; junction bases left unmatched: 11. Here the CDR3 reads CASSLLYRTGANNYGYTF. The DNA for the CDR3 is TGTGCCAGCAGCTTATTATACCGGACAGGGGCGAATAACTATGGCTACACCTTC.

The rearrangement links TRBV7-8 to TRBJ2-5; weak D call: TRBD1 (7 bases). CDR3 length: 15 residues. The V end lost 5 bases, the J end lost 5 bases, and 18 bases lay between the germline ends. Germline-derived CDR1 and CDR2 are SGHVS and FQNEAQ. CDR3 residues: CASSRGTALGETQYF. The CDR3 DNA sequence: TGTGCCAGCAGCCGGGGGACAGCACTAGGGGAGACCCAGTACTTC.

The chain uses TRBV11-2 and TRBJ2-5; no firm D call. Germline V gives CDR1 SGHAT, CDR2 FQNNGV. This CDR3 region has 15 residues. Trimming took off 4 bases at V and 5 bases at J, with 17 bases between the two ends. CDR3 in amino acids: CASSSPARLEETQYF. The CDR3 DNA is TGTGCCAGCAGCTCACCAGCCAGGTTAGAGGAGACCCAGTACTTC.

This clonotype appeared many times. The chain is built from TRBV5-4 and TRBJ1-2; perhaps TRBD1 as D (5 bases). CDR3 length equals 15 residues. The V gene lost 0 bases and the J gene lost 8 bases, with 17 bases spanning the gap. Germline values: CDR1 SGHNT, CDR2 YYREEE (reference sequence). Written as DNA, the CDR3 is TGTGCCAGCAGCTTGGGGGGGTCCTCCTCCGCGGGCTACACCTTC. Protein sequence: CASSLGGSSSAGYTF.

This clonotype was recorded a few times. V gene TRBV7-6 combines with J gene TRBJ1-1; D not resolved. CDR3 length: 14 residues. The V end lost 7 bases, the J end lost 4 bases, and 16 bases lay between the germline ends. Germline loops: CDR1 SGHVS, CDR2 FNYEAQ. The CDR3 bases are TGTGCCAGCACCATGACGGAGGTTGGCACTGAAGCTTTCTTT. Amino acids: CASTMTEVGTEAFF.

The table lists this clonotype with many counts. The CDR3, as DNA: TGTGCCAGCAGTGGTAGCGGGGGGGCCCCAGATACGCAGTATTTT. Its translation is CASSGSGGAPDTQYF. The chain uses TRBV6-4 and TRBJ2-3, with TRBD2 matching 11 bases. The CDR3 sequence is 15 residues long. Germline V gives CDR1 MRHNA, CDR2 SNTAGT. V lost 4 bases to trimming and J lost 4 bases; unmatched junction nucleotides: 4.

The chain carries TRBV4-2 and TRBJ1-5; D is ambiguous. The V and J ends lost 3 bases and 0 bases respectively, with 9 bases between them. In germline, CDR1 is LGHNA, CDR2 YNFKEQ. CDR3 length: 15 residues. Here the CDR3 DNA reads TGTGCCAGCAGCCATCCAGGTTATAGCAATCAGCCCCAGCATTTT. Translation gives CASSHPGYSNQPQHF.

The chain combines TRBV5-7 with TRBJ1-5; TRBD1 is a possible D gene (5 bases). TRBV5-7 is treated as an ORF (open reading frame) with a function not yet certain. This CDR3 is built from 15 residues. Trimming pared 6 bases from V and 6 bases from J, leaving 19 bases between. The CDR3 coding sequence is TGTGCCAGCATGCTCCCCCGGGGGAGACTTCAGCCCCAGCATTTT. Translating it yields CASMLPRGRLQPQHF.

This clonotype has a handful of counts. The chain combines TRBV7-8 with TRBJ2-1; 8 nucleotides align to TRBD1. In germline, CDR1 is SGHVS, CDR2 FQNEAQ. CDR3 size: 16 residues. V was clipped by 1 base and J by 7 bases; unmatched bases: 9. CDR3 DNA sequence: TGTGCCAGCAGCTTAGTCCGTAGGCAGGGGGCAAATGAGCAGTTCTTC. It codes for CASSLVRRQGANEQFF.

CDR3 region: CASSGPLRGSDTQYF. The CDR3 DNA follows: TGTGCCAGCAGCGGCCCATTGAGGGGTTCAGATACGCAGTATTTT. V usage is TRBV9 and J usage is TRBJ2-3, with D perhaps matching TRBD1 or TRBD2 (5 bases each). Germline V gene data show CDR1 as SGDLS and CDR2 as YYNGEE. This CDR3 is built from 15 residues. The V and J ends lost 3 bases and 4 bases respectively, with 15 bases between them.